These 18 T cell receptor beta chains were sequenced from one sample in a study of a mutant IDH1 vaccine in newly diagnosed glioma (dated by TCRdb to 2020 to 2023). No cognate antigen is known for these TCRs. The time point label on this specimen signifies: week 5, during vaccination. Every vaccine dose consisted of 300 ug of a 20-mer mutant IDH1 peptide in Montanide, administered subcutaneously together with topical imiquimod. Preparation of the library involved the immunoSEQ multiplex PCR assay. This immuneACCESS table, as held by TCRdb, lists in-frame sequences with V and J called but not all clones. Of the missing ones, under half trace to an unresolved V gene in checked studies; the others have no known cause. The sample contains roughly 30,000 clones, 87% of them found a single time. The ten largest clones capture about 3.5% of the sample. This material consisted of peripheral blood mononuclear cells (PBMCs), taken from a glioma patient whose treatment included an IDH1 peptide vaccine. The receptors shown here come from a woman aged 40-49 years with glioma. Some clones in this sample may be carry-over from other donors' samples.

The V gene is TRBV19, the J gene TRBJ1-1; no clear D gene. CDR1 is LNHDA and CDR2 is SQIVND in the germline V gene (reference sequence). V lost 5 bases, J lost 10 bases, and 11 bases lay in between. This CDR3 has 11 residues. The CDR3 loop is CASSAQGGAFF. The CDR3 region has the DNA TGTGCCAGTAGTGCTCAAGGAGGAGCTTTCTTT. Combining the CDR3 with reference TRBV19 and TRBJ1-1 gives the whole variable domain DGGITQSPKYLFRKEGQNVTLSCEQNLNHDAMYWYRQDPGQGLRLIYYSQIVNDFQKGDIAEGYSVSREKKESFPLTVTSAQKNPTAFYLCASSAQGGAFFGQGTRLTVV.

This clone occurred once. The rearrangement joins TRBV27 to TRBJ2-1, with D possibly TRBD2 on 6 matching bases. Germline V lookup: CDR1 MNHEY, CDR2 SMNVEV (reference sequence). Trimming took 8 bases from V and 8 from J, leaving 13 bases between them. This CDR3 spans 12 amino acids. CDR3 amino acids: CASGLAQYEQFF. CDR3 DNA sequence: TGTGCCAGCGGCCTAGCGCAGTATGAGCAGTTCTTC.

This clone was seen just once. The J gene is TRBJ1-2, the V gene TRBV15; D not certain. CDR1 and CDR2 (germline): LNHNV, YYDKDF (reference sequence). The CDR3 totals 16 residues. Trimming left V 4 bases short and J 4 bases short, with 19 bases between. The CDR3, as DNA: TGTGCCACCAGCACTTTAAGCGGGGAGGGAGGCTATGGCTACACCTTC. Its protein product is CATSTLSGEGGYGYTF.

V and J are TRBV28 and TRBJ2-7, with 16 bases aligning to TRBD2. The germline gives CDR1 MDHEN, CDR2 SYDVKM. The CDR3 totals 17 residues. The trim removed 6 bases at V and 3 bases at J, leaving 8 bases unmatched. CDR3 sequence (DNA): TGTGCCAGCAGGGGGACTAGCGGGGGGGCCAGGTACTACGAGCAGTACTTC. Its translation is CASRGTSGGARYYEQYF.

In its sample, this clone was seen once. The V gene is TRBV7-8, the J gene TRBJ1-1; D is unclear. CDR1 is SGHVS, CDR2 FQNEAQ, per germline. The CDR3 consists of 14 residues. The V end was cut by 4 bases, the J end by 2 bases, with 11 bases between. The CDR3 bases are TGTGCCAGCAGCTGGTCAGGAGAAAACACTGAAGCTTTCTTT. Protein product: CASSWSGENTEAFF.

The chain combines TRBV27 with TRBJ1-2, with TRBD1 matching 10 bases. The CDR3 loop spans 15 amino acids. Germline CDR1 is MNHEY and CDR2 is SMNVEV (reference sequence). The V and J ends lost 3 bases and 3 bases, in that order; junction bases with no gene match: 4. CDR3 loop: CASSLSGTGDYGYTF. CDR3 bases: TGTGCCAGCAGTTTGTCCGGGACAGGGGACTATGGCTACACCTTC.

This chain uses TRBV9 with TRBJ2-2; D might be TRBD1 or TRBD2, each matching 6 bases. In germline, CDR1 is SGDLS, CDR2 YYNGEE. Trimming pared 3 bases from V and 8 bases from J, leaving 17 bases between. The CDR3 has 15 amino acids. This chain's CDR3 is CASSASRGASGELFF. As DNA, the CDR3 is TGTGCCAGCAGCGCCTCAAGGGGGGCATCGGGGGAGCTGTTTTTT.

This sequence joins TRBV7-9 and TRBJ1-1, with D perhaps TRBD1 (6 bases). The CDR3 runs to 14 residues. The V gene's germline CDR1 is SEHNR and CDR2 FQNEAQ (reference sequence). The V end was cut by 1 base, the J end by 2 bases, with 8 bases between. CDR3 sequence reads: CASSLVQGNTEAFF. The CDR3 DNA follows: TGTGCCAGCAGCTTAGTACAGGGCAACACTGAAGCTTTCTTT.

The chain links TRBV27 to TRBJ2-7; TRBD1 matches at 7 bases. This CDR3 has 13 amino acids. Germline V gene data show CDR1 as MNHEY and CDR2 as SMNVEV (reference sequence). The J segment lost 2 bases and the V segment lost 2 bases, leaving 0 bases of the junction unmatched. CDR3 in DNA: TGTGCCAGCAGTTTACAGGGGGCCTACGAGCAGTACTTC. Encoded protein: CASSLQGAYEQYF.

The J gene is TRBJ2-3, the V gene TRBV7-9; 8 nucleotides agree with TRBD1. V shed 4 bases and J 4 bases; nucleotides not matched to a gene: 7. This CDR3 contains 15 residues. The V gene's germline CDR1 is SEHNR and CDR2 FQNEAQ (reference sequence). The CDR3 DNA reads TGTGCCAGCAGCTCGACAGGGGTATCGTCAGATACGCAGTATTTT. It is translated as CASSSTGVSSDTQYF.

V and J are TRBV29-1 and TRBJ2-7; tentatively, D is TRBD2 (5 bases). The CDR3 sequence is 13 residues long. Germline CDR1 SQVTM, CDR2 ANQGSEA. V gave up 4 bases and J gave up 3 bases, with 13 bases separating them. This CDR3 reads CSVVFRGFYEQYF. The CDR3 DNA follows: TGCAGCGTTGTGTTTCGGGGATTCTACGAGCAGTACTTC.

This clone occurred once. The rearrangement links TRBV28 to TRBJ2-5; a possible D gene is TRBD2 (7 bases). TRBJ2-7 explains the end of the DNA better; the J call may be wrong. Germline assignment: CDR1 MDHEN and CDR2 SYDVKM. CDR3 size: 14 residues. Here the CDR3 reads CASSFPGEGYEQYF. The CDR3 nucleotides read TGTGCCAGCAGTTTCCCAGGGGAGGGCTACGAGCAGTACTTC.

The chain combines TRBV6-1 with TRBJ1-5; 7 bases map to TRBD1. CDR3 length: 14 amino acids. Per germline, CDR1 MNHNS and CDR2 SASEGT. J lost 5 bases, V lost 7 bases, and 8 bases had no gene match. This CDR3 is CASTQGNPDQPQHF. CDR3 nucleotides: TGTGCCAGCACACAGGGGAATCCCGATCAGCCCCAGCATTTT.

V gene TRBV6-5 combines with J gene TRBJ1-1, with a weak D call TRBD1 (5 bases). Germline V gene lookup returns CDR1 MNHEY and CDR2 SVGAGI. Trimming shortened V by 11 bases and J by 1 base, and 14 bases separated the two germline ends. The CDR3 has 13 residues. This CDR3 reads CAAVGRGNTEAFF. CDR3 nucleotides: TGTGCCGCAGTGGGAAGGGGGAACACTGAAGCTTTCTTT.

The chain recombines TRBV7-3 with TRBJ2-1; D not resolved. This CDR3 comprises 13 residues. Trimming removed 2 bases from V and 9 bases from J, with 11 bases in between. Germline V gene data show CDR1 as SGHTA and CDR2 as FQGTGA. The CDR3 nucleotides are TGTGCCAGCAGCTTAGAAGTAGTTGGTGAGCAGTTCTTC. It codes for CASSLEVVGEQFF.

Concerning this clone itself: Compared with germline, one end of the junction differs, possibly owing to a read error. The genes are TRBV5-1 and TRBJ1-2, with TRBD1 matching 7 bases. Germline V gives CDR1 SGHRS, CDR2 YFSETQ. The CDR3 extends over 14 amino acids. The DNA for the CDR3 is TGCGCCAGCAGGTTGGGGGACAGAGACTATGGCTACACCTTC. It encodes CASRLGDRDYGYTF.

V gene TRBV7-9 combines with J gene TRBJ2-7, with a tentative D call TRBD1 (6 bases). The CDR3 length is 16 residues. CDR1 and CDR2 (germline): SEHNR, FQNEAQ (reference sequence). Between the trimmed V and J ends, which lost 5 bases and 5 bases, there was a span of 22 bases. CDR3 sequence reads: CASSPPRLGGRDEQYF. The CDR3 DNA reads TGTGCCAGCAGCCCCCCGCGCCTAGGGGGTAGGGACGAGCAGTACTTC.

Only one count was recorded for this clone. The V call is TRBV28, the J call TRBJ1-3, with D possibly being TRBD1 (5 bases). CDR1 and CDR2 (germline): MDHEN, SYDVKM. This CDR3 has 14 amino acids. Trimming pared 5 bases from V and 5 bases from J, leaving 13 bases between. The CDR3 spells CASSGWDGRNTIYF. The CDR3 coding sequence is TGTGCCAGCAGTGGATGGGACGGAAGAAACACCATATATTTT.